Presented here are 10 T cell receptor beta chains from one specimen sequenced in a study of T cell clones after liver transplantation. Sequenced by immunoSEQ multiplex PCR; TCRdb stores in-frame clones only, minus some. The table lists 35,000 to 45,000 clones, approximately 86% of them singletons, with less than 2.5% in the top ten. Sequenced here: CD4+ T cells from blood, sampled 24 months after liver transplant. The receptors derive from a human patient who received a liver transplant. Part of the T cells may come from the graft donor.

This chain uses TRBV5-6 with TRBJ2-1; D possibly matches TRBD1 or TRBD2 (6 bases each). The V gene lost 2 bases and the J gene lost 7 bases, with 13 bases spanning the gap. The germline V gene has CDR1 SGHDT and CDR2 YYEEEE. The CDR3 is 14 amino acids. CDR3 DNA: TGTGCCAGCAGCTTATGGGGGGCGGCAAATGAGCAGTTCTTC. Protein product: CASSLWGAANEQFF.

This clone was detected once. The gene calls are TRBV19 and TRBJ2-4; 12 bases line up with TRBD2. Per germline, CDR1 LNHDA and CDR2 SQIVND (reference sequence). The CDR3 has 18 residues. V gave up 1 base and J gave up 0 bases; unmatched junction bases: 4. CDR3 loop: CASSIGTSGTLAKNIQYF. The CDR3, as DNA: TGTGCCAGTAGTATAGGGACTAGCGGGACGCTAGCCAAAAACATTCAGTACTTC. Variable domain in full (rest from reference TRBV19 and TRBJ2-4): DGGITQSPKYLFRKEGQNVTLSCEQNLNHDAMYWYRQDPGQGLRLIYYSQIVNDFQKGDIAEGYSVSREKKESFPLTVTSAQKNPTAFYLCASSIGTSGTLAKNIQYFGAGTRLSVL.

The genes are TRBV9 and TRBJ2-3, with 8 bases identical to TRBD2. This CDR3 contains 15 residues. Germline V CDR1 and CDR2: SGDLS, YYNGEE. The V segment lost 3 bases and the J segment 2 bases; nucleotides outside the gene matches: 5. The CDR3: CASSGAGAHTDTQYF. The CDR3 DNA sequence: TGTGCCAGCAGCGGAGCGGGGGCTCACACAGATACGCAGTATTTT.

This chain connects TRBV14 to TRBJ2-6; tentatively, D is TRBD1 (6 bases). Germline assignment: CDR1 SGHDN and CDR2 FVKESK. This CDR3 contains 17 residues. Trimming shortened V by 3 bases and J by 0 bases, and 12 bases separated the two germline ends. The CDR3 loop reads CASSHQQGISGANVLTF. The CDR3 region has the DNA TGTGCCAGCAGCCACCAACAGGGTATCTCTGGGGCCAACGTCCTGACTTTC.

The V call is TRBV5-1, the J call TRBJ2-7; a possible D gene is TRBD2 (7 bases). The length of the CDR3 is 18 residues. CDR1 is SGHRS and CDR2 is YFSETQ in the germline V gene. V lost 6 bases and J 6 bases, leaving 31 bases between the germline ends. As DNA, the CDR3 is TGCGCCAGCACAGCCTCCCGAGGGGGAGGGCCCTATGGTGCCGAGCAGTACTTC. Translating it yields CASTASRGGGPYGAEQYF.

This chain uses TRBV19 with TRBJ2-6; D is ambiguous. Germline-derived CDR1 and CDR2 are LNHDA and SQIVND (reference sequence). V was pared by 8 bases and J by 0 bases, with 14 bases between. The CDR3 runs 16 residues. The chain's CDR3 is CASGGVRDSGANVLTF. The DNA for the CDR3 is TGTGCCAGTGGCGGAGTTCGAGACTCTGGGGCCAACGTCCTGACTTTC.

This chain links TRBV7-6 with TRBJ1-2; D is possibly TRBD1 (5 bases). The V end lost 5 bases, the J end lost 7 bases, and 11 bases lay between the germline ends. CDR3 size: 12 residues. Germline lookup yields CDR1 SGHVS and CDR2 FNYEAQ. The CDR3 region has the DNA TGTGCCAGCAGCGGTCCGGGACCTGGCTACACCTTC. Amino acids: CASSGPGPGYTF.

This chain links TRBV5-4 with TRBJ2-4; 9 bases are a match to TRBD1. Germline V CDR1 and CDR2: SGHNT, YYREEE (reference sequence). The CDR3 contains 15 residues. V was clipped by 4 bases and J by 5 bases; unmatched bases: 7. The CDR3 is CASSVPGQGENIQYF. As DNA, the CDR3 is TGTGCCAGCAGCGTTCCGGGACAGGGAGAAAACATTCAGTACTTC.

This rearrangement joins TRBV12-2 to TRBJ2-2; the table assigns TRBD1, which was not confirmed against the DNA. TRBV12-2 corresponds to a pseudogene. CDR3 length equals 18 residues. CDR3 residues: CASRLAWATRLRTGELFF. The CDR3 DNA reads TGTGCAAGTCGCTTAGCGTGGGCAACCCGGTTGCGCACCGGGGAGCTGTTTTTT.

This clone showed up just once. The chain couples TRBV18 to TRBJ1-1; 7 bases map to TRBD1. The CDR3 covers 14 residues. Germline V gene sequence: CDR1 KGHSH, CDR2 LQKENI. J was trimmed by 3 bases and V by 1 base; bases with no gene match: 2. The CDR3 here is CASSPLGTDTEAFF. The CDR3 nucleotides read TGTGCCAGCTCACCACTAGGGACAGACACTGAAGCTTTCTTT. Looking up the rest from reference TRBV18 and TRBJ1-1 gives the full variable domain: NAGVMQNPRHLVRRRGQEARLRCSPMKGHSHVYWYRQLPEEGLKFMVYLQKENIIDESGMPKERFSAEFPKEGPSILRIQQVVRGDSAAYFCASSPLGTDTEAFFGQGTRLTVV.